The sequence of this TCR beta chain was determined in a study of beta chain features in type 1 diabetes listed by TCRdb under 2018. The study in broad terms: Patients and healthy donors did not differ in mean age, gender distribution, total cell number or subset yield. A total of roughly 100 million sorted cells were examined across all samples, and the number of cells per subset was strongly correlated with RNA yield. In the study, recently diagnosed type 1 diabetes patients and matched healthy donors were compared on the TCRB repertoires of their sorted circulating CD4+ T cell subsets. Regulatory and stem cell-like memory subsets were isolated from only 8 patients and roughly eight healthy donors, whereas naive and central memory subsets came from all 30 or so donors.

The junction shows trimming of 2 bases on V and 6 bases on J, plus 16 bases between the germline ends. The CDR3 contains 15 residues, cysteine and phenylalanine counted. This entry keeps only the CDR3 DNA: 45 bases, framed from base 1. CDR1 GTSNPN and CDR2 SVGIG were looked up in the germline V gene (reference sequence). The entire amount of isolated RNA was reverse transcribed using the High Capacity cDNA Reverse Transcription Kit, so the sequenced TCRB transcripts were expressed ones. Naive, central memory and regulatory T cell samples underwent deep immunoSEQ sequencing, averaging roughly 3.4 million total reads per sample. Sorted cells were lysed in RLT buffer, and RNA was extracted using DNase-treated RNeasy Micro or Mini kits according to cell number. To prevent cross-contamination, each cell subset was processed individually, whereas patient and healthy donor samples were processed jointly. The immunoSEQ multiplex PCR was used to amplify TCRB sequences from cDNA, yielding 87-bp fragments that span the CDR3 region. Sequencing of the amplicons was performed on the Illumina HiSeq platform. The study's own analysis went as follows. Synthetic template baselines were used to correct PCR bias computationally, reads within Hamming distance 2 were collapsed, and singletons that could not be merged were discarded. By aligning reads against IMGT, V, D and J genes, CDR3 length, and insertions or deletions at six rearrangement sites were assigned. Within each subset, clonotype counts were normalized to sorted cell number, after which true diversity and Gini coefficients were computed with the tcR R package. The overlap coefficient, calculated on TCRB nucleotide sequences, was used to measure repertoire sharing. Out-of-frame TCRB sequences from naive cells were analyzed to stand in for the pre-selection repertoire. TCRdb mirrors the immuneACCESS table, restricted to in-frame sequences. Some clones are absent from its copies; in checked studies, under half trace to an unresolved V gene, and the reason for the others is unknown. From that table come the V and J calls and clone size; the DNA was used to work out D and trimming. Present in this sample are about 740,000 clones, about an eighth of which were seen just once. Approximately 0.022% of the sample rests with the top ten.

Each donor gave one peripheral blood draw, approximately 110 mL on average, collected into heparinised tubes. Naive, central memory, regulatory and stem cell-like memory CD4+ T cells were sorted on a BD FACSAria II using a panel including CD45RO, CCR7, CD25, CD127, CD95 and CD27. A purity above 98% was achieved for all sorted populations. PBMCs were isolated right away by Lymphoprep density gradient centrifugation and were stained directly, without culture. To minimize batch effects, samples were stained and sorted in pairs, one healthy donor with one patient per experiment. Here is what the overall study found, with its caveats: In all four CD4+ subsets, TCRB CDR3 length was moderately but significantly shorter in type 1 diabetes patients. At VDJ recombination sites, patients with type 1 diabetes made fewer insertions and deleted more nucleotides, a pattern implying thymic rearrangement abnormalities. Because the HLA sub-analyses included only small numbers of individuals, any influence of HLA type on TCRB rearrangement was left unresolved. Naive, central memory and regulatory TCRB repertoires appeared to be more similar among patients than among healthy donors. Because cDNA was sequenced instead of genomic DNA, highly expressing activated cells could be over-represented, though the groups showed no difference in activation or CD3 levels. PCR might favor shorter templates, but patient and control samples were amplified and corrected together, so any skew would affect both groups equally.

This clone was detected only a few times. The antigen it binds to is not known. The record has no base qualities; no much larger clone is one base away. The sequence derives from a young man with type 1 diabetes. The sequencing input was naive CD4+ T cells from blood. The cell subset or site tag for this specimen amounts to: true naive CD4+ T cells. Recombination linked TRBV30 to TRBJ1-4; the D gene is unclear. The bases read TGTGCCTGGAGTCGGCGGATAGTGAGGGATGAAAAACTGTTTTTT. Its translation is CAWSRRIVRDEKLFF.